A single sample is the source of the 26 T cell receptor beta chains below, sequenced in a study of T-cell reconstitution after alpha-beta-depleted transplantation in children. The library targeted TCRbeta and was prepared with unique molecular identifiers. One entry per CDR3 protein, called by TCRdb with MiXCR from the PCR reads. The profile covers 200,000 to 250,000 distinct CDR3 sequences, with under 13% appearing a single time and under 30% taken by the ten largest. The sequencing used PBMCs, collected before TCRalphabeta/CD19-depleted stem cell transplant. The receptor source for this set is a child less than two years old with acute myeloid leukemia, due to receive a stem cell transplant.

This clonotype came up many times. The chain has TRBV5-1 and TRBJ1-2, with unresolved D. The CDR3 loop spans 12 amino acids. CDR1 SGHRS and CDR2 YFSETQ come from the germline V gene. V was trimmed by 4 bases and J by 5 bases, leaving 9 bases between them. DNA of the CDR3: TGCGCCAGCAGCCCAAATGGGTATGGCTACACCTTC. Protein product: CASSPNGYGYTF.

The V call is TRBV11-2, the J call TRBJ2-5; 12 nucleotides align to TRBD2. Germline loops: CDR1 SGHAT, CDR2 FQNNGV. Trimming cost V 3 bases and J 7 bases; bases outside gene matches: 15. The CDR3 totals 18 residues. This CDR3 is CASSLLAGGPVSLLTQYF. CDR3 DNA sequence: TGTGCCAGCAGCTTGCTAGCGGGAGGGCCTGTGAGCCTCTTGACCCAGTACTTC. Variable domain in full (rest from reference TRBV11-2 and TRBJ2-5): EAGVAQSPRYKIIEKRQSVAFWCNPISGHATLYWYQQILGQGPKLLIQFQNNGVVDDSQLPKDRFSAERLKGVDSTLKIQPAKLEDSAVYLCASSLLAGGPVSLLTQYFGPGTRLLVL.

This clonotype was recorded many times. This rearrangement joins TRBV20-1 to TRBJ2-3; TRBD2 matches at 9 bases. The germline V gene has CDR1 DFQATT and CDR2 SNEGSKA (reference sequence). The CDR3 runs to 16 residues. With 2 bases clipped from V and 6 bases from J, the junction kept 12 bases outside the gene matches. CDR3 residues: CSARNSGSGSFDTQYF. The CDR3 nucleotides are TGCAGTGCTAGAAATAGCGGGAGTGGTAGTTTCGATACGCAGTATTTT.

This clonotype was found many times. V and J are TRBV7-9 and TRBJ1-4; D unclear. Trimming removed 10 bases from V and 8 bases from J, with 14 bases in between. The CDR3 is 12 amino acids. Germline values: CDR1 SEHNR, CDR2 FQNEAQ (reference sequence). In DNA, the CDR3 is TGTGCCACCTCTTCTTCTGGGGAAAAACTGTTTTTT. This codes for CATSSSGEKLFF.

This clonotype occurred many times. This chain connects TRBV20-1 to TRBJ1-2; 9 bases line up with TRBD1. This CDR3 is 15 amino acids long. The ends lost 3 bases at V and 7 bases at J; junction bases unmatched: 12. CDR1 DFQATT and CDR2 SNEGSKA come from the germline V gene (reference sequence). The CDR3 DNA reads TGCAGTGCTAGGTTAATCCGGACAGGGGCGGGTGGCTACACCTTC. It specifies CSARLIRTGAGGYTF.

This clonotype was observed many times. Written as DNA, the CDR3 is TGCAGCGTTTCAGGGGGGGACTCTGGGGCCAACGTCCTGACTTTC. Translation gives CSVSGGDSGANVLTF. The V gene is TRBV29-1, the J gene TRBJ2-6, with D perhaps TRBD1 or TRBD2 (7 bases each). Trimming shortened V by 5 bases and J by 0 bases, and 11 bases separated the two germline ends. The CDR3 runs 15 residues. Germline V CDR1 and CDR2: SQVTM, ANQGSEA.

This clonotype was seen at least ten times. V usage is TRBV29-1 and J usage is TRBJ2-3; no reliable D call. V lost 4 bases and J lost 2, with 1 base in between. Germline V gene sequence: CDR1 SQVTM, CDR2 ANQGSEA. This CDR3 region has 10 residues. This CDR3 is CSVATDTQYF. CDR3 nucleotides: TGCAGCGTTGCCACAGATACGCAGTATTTT.

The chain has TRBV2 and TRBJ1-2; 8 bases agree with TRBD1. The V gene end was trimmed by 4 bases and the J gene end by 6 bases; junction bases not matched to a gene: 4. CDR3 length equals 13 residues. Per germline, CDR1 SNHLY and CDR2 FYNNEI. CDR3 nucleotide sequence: TGTGCCAGCAGTGGGACAGGGAGAAATGGCTACACCTTC. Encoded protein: CASSGTGRNGYTF.

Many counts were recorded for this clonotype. The CDR3 reads CASSPPHNEQFF. CDR3 bases: TGCGCCAGCAGCCCTCCCCACAATGAGCAGTTCTTC. The rearrangement links TRBV5-1 to TRBJ2-1; D remains ambiguous. The CDR3 runs to 12 residues. Germline loops: CDR1 SGHRS, CDR2 YFSETQ. Trimming left V 4 bases short and J 5 bases short, with 7 bases between.

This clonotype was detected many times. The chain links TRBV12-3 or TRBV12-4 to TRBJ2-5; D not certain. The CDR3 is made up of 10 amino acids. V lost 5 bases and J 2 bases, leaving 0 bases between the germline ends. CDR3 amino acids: CASSQETQYF. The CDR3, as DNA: TGTGCCAGCAGTCAAGAGACCCAGTACTTC.

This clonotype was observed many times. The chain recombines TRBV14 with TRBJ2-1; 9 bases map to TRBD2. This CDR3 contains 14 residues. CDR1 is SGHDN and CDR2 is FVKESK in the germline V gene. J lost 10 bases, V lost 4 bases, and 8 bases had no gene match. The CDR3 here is CASSLGTSLGEQFF. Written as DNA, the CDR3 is TGTGCCAGCAGCCTAGGGACTAGCTTAGGGGAGCAGTTCTTC.

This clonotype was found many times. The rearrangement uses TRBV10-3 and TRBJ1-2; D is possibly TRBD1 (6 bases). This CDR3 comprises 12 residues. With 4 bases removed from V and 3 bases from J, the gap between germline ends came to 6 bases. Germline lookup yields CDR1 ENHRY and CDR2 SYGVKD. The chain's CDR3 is CAISGTDYGYTF. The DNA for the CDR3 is TGTGCCATCAGTGGGACAGACTATGGCTACACCTTC.

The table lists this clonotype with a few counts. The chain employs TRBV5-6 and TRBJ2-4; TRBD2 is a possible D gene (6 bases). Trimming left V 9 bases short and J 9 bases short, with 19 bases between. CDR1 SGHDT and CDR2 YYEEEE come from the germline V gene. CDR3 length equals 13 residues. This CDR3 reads CAMGPGGRLIQYF. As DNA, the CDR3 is TGTGCCATGGGCCCCGGGGGACGTCTCATTCAGTACTTC.

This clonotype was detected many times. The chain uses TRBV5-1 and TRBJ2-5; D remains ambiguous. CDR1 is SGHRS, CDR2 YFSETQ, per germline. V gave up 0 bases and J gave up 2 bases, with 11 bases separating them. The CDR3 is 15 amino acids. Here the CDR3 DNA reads TGCGCCAGCAGCTTGGTGTATACGGAACAAGAGACCCAGTACTTC. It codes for CASSLVYTEQETQYF.

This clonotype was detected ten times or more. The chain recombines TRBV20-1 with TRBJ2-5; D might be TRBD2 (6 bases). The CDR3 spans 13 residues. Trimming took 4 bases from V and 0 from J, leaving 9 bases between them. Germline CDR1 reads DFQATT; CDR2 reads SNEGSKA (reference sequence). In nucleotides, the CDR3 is TGCAGTGCTACTGCTAGCGACCAAGAGACCCAGTACTTC. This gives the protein CSATASDQETQYF.

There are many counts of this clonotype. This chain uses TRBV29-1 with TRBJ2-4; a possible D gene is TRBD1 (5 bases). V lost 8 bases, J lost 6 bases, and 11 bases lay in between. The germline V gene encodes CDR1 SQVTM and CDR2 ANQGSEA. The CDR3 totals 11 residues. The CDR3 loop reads CSPGQGNIQYF. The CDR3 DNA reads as TGCAGCCCAGGTCAGGGAAACATTCAGTACTTC.

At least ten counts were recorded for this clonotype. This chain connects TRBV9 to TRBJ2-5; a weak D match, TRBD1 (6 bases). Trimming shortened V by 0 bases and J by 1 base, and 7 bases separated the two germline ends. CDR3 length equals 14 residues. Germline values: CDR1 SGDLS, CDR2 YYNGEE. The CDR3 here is CASSVARGQETQYF. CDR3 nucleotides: TGTGCCAGCAGCGTAGCCAGGGGCCAAGAGACCCAGTACTTC.

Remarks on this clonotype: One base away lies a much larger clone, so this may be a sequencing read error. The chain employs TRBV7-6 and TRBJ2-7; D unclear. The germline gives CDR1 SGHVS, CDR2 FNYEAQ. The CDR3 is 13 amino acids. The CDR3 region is CTSSVAIAYEQYF. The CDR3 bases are TGTACCAGCAGCGTCGCCATAGCCTACGAGCAGTACTTC.

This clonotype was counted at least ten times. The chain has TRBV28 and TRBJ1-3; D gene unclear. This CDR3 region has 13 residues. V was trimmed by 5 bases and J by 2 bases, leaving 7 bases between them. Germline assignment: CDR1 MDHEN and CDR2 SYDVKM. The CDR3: CASSRRPGNTIYF. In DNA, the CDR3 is TGTGCCAGCAGTCGAAGGCCTGGAAACACCATATATTTT.

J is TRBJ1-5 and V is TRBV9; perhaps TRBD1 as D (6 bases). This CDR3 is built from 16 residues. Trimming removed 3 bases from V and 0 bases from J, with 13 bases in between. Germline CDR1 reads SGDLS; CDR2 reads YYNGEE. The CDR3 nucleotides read TGTGCCAGCAGCGGAGGGGGGGGTAATAGCAATCAGCCCCAGCATTTT. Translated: CASSGGGGNSNQPQHF.

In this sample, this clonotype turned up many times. CDR3 nucleotides: TGTGCCAGCAGTCGGGGCGGTGGTGAAGCTTTCTTT. Translation: CASSRGGGEAFF. The V gene is TRBV6-5, the J gene TRBJ1-1; a possible D gene is TRBD1 (5 bases). Germline-derived CDR1 and CDR2 are MNHEY and SVGAGI. Trimming pared 5 bases from V and 7 bases from J, leaving 11 bases between. The length of the CDR3 is 12 residues.

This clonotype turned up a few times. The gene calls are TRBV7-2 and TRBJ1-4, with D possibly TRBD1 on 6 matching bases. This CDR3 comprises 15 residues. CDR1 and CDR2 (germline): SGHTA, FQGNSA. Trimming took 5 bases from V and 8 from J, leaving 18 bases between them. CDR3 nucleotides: TGTGCCAGCAGCCCCAAAAGAGGAGGGGGGGAAAAACTGTTTTTT. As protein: CASSPKRGGGEKLFF.

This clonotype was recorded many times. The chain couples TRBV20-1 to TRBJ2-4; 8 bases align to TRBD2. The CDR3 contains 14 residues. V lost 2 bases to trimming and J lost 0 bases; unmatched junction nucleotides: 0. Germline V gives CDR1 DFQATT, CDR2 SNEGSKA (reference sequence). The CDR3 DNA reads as TGCAGTGCTAGACTAGCGGGAGCCAAAAACATTCAGTACTTC. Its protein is CSARLAGAKNIQYF.

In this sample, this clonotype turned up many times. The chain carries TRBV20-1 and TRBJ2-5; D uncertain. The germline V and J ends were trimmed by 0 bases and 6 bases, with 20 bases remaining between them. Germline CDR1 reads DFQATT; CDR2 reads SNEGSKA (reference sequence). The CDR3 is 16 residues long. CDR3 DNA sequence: TGCAGTGCTAGAGATTTATCGGACGGGCTCGGACAGACCCAGTACTTC. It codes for CSARDLSDGLGQTQYF.

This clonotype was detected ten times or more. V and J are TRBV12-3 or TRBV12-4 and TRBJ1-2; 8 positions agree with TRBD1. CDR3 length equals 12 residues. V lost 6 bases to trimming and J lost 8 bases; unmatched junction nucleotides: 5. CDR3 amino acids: CASSRTGSGYTF. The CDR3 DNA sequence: TGTGCCAGCAGCCGGACAGGGAGCGGCTACACCTTC.

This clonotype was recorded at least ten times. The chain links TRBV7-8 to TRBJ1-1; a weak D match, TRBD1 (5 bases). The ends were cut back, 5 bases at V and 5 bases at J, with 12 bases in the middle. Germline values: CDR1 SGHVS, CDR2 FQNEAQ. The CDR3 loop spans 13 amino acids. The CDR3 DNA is TGTGCCAGCAGCCGCCTATGGGGGACTGAAGCTTTCTTT. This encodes CASSRLWGTEAFF.